The 21 T cell receptor beta chains below were found in one sample sequenced in a study of OX40 agonist ivuxolimab in advanced cancers. The library was obtained by the immunoSEQ multiplex PCR assay. TCRdb stores this immuneACCESS table with in-frame sequences only. Part of the clones is absent; in the studies checked, under half of the shortfall reflects unresolved V genes, and no reason is known for the rest. For this sample the table gives about 84,000 clones, of which around nine tenths were detected only once. The biggest ten clones account for roughly 0.17% of the sample. The source was CD4+ or CD8+ T cells sorted from blood, collected in a trial of the OX40 agonist ivuxolimab. These receptors were taken from an adult with an advanced solid tumor such as melanoma, head and neck, liver or kidney cancer.

This clone has only a few counts. J is TRBJ1-1 and V is TRBV29-1; D ambiguous. The CDR3 is made up of 11 amino acids. Germline V gene data show CDR1 as SQVTM and CDR2 as ANQGSEA. The germline V and J ends were trimmed by 4 bases and 1 base, with 4 bases remaining between them. CDR3 DNA: TGCAGCGTTGCGGAGAACACTGAAGCTTTCTTT. It codes for CSVAENTEAFF.

This clone has only one observation. The V gene is TRBV5-1, the J gene TRBJ1-1, with a tentative D call TRBD1 (6 bases). The germline V and J ends were trimmed by 2 bases and 5 bases, with 13 bases remaining between them. Germline CDR1 reads SGHRS; CDR2 reads YFSETQ. This CDR3 spans 14 amino acids. The CDR3 bases are TGCGCCAGCAGCTTAACAGGGCGGAGTACTGAAGCTTTCTTT. Its protein product is CASSLTGRSTEAFF.

V gene TRBV30 combines with J gene TRBJ1-4; TRBD1 aligns across 8 bases. The CDR3 consists of 13 residues. Germline trimming cut 8 bases from V and 5 bases from J; bases unmatched to any gene: 7. The germline V gene encodes CDR1 GTSNPN and CDR2 SVGIG (reference sequence). The CDR3 nucleotides read TGTGCCGCGGACAGGGCGGGAAATGAAAAACTGTTTTTT. Translated: CAADRAGNEKLFF. The complete variable domain, with remaining parts taken from reference TRBV30 and TRBJ1-4, reads SQTIHQWPATLVQPVGSPLSLECTVEGTSNPNLYWYRQAAGRGLQLLFYSVGIGQISSEVPQNLSASRPQDRQFILSSKKLLLSDSGFYLCAADRAGNEKLFFGSGTQLSVL.

The chain uses TRBV6-1 and TRBJ2-1, with TRBD1 identical over 8 bases. After removal of 4 bases from V and 4 bases from J, the junction contained 9 bases not matched to a gene. This CDR3 region has 16 residues. Germline V CDR1 and CDR2: MNHNS, SASEGT. The CDR3 is CASSARRDRNYNEQFF. In nucleotides, the CDR3 is TGTGCCAGCAGTGCCCGCCGGGACAGGAATTACAATGAGCAGTTCTTC.

This sequence joins TRBV6-4 and TRBJ1-5; maybe TRBD1 (5 bases). Germline CDR1 MRHNA, CDR2 SNTAGT. V lost 0 bases, J lost 1 base, and 7 bases lay in between. CDR3 size: 15 residues. The CDR3 spells CASSDSRGSNQPQHF. The DNA of the CDR3 is TGTGCCAGCAGTGACTCGAGGGGAAGCAATCAGCCCCAGCATTTT.

The DNA of the CDR3 is TGTGCCAGCAGTTTATCTGGGACAGGGTTCTACGAGCAGTACTTC. It yields the protein CASSLSGTGFYEQYF. The rearrangement uses TRBV27 and TRBJ2-7, with 9 bases aligning to TRBD1. The CDR3 has 15 amino acids. CDR1 is MNHEY and CDR2 is SMNVEV in the germline V gene (reference sequence). J was trimmed by 3 bases and V by 0 bases; bases with no gene match: 3.

This clone was picked up one time. The V gene is TRBV9, the J gene TRBJ2-1; tentatively, D is TRBD2 (7 bases). Trimming took off 0 bases at V and 3 bases at J, with 13 bases between the two ends. Germline CDR1 and CDR2: SGDLS and YYNGEE. The CDR3 is 16 amino acids. The CDR3 nucleotides read TGTGCCAGCAGCGTAGATGGCGGGGGCAACTACAATGAGCAGTTCTTC. It translates to CASSVDGGGNYNEQFF. Filled out from reference TRBV9 and TRBJ2-1, the complete variable domain reads DSGVTQTPKHLITATGQRVTLRCSPRSGDLSVYWYQQSLDQGLQFLIQYYNGEERAKGNILERFSAQQFPDLHSELNLSSLELGDSALYFCASSVDGGGNYNEQFFGPGTRLTVL.

The chain has TRBV5-1 and TRBJ2-1; 12 nucleotides agree with TRBD2. This CDR3 has 16 amino acids. In germline, CDR1 is SGHRS, CDR2 YFSETQ. Trimming cost V 4 bases and J 7 bases; bases outside gene matches: 9. This CDR3 is CASSETGTSGRNEQFF. CDR3 bases: TGCGCCAGCAGCGAGACCGGGACTAGCGGGCGGAATGAGCAGTTCTTC.

The rearrangement uses TRBV29-1 and TRBJ2-1, with D tentatively TRBD2 (5 bases). In germline, CDR1 is SQVTM, CDR2 ANQGSEA. The CDR3 is made up of 13 amino acids. Trimming pared 6 bases from V and 0 bases from J, leaving 9 bases between. The CDR3 bases are TGCAGCGTGGACTCTAGCTCCTACAATGAGCAGTTCTTC. It encodes CSVDSSSYNEQFF.

The rearrangement links TRBV7-9 to TRBJ2-5; weak D call: TRBD2 (6 bases). With 2 bases removed from V and 1 base from J, the gap between germline ends came to 11 bases. The CDR3 spans 15 residues. Germline loops: CDR1 SEHNR, CDR2 FQNEAQ (reference sequence). The CDR3 spells CASSLQLAGQETQYF. In nucleotides, the CDR3 is TGTGCCAGCAGCTTACAACTAGCTGGCCAAGAGACCCAGTACTTC.

The chain has TRBV27 and TRBJ2-4; 9 bases fit TRBD2. The CDR3 has 18 residues. Germline values: CDR1 MNHEY, CDR2 SMNVEV (reference sequence). V trimming: 5 bases; J trimming: 0 bases; junction bases outside the gene matches: 11. The chain's CDR3 is CASSLQKTSGLAKNIQYF. Here the CDR3 DNA reads TGTGCCAGCAGTCTACAAAAAACTAGCGGGCTAGCCAAAAACATTCAGTACTTC.

This clone occurred once. V gene TRBV4-1 combines with J gene TRBJ2-3; no clear D gene. The CDR3 contains 16 residues. CDR1 MGHRA and CDR2 YSYEKL come from the germline V gene. V was cut by 0 bases and J by 3 bases, with 13 bases left in between. The CDR3 DNA follows: TGCGCCAGCAGCCAAGACCAAGGCCGCCTAACAGATACGCAGTATTTT. Amino acids: CASSQDQGRLTDTQYF.

The CDR3 protein is CASSLVGGVYEQYF. The CDR3, as DNA: TGCGCCAGCAGCTTGGTTGGGGGGGTCTACGAGCAGTACTTC. This rearrangement joins TRBV5-1 to TRBJ2-7, with 7 bases identical to TRBD2. Germline V lookup: CDR1 SGHRS, CDR2 YFSETQ. The CDR3 loop spans 14 amino acids. Trimming at V came to 0 bases and at J to 3 bases, leaving 3 bases not matched to a gene.

V is TRBV6-6 and J is TRBJ1-1; D is uncertain. Germline V CDR1 and CDR2: MNHNY, SVGAGI (reference sequence). CDR3 length equals 13 residues. V was pared by 4 bases and J by 4 bases, with 10 bases between. In nucleotides, the CDR3 is TGTGCCAGCAGTTTTCAGGTGGCCACTGAAGCTTTCTTT. Amino acids: CASSFQVATEAFF.

The chain joins TRBV4-1 to TRBJ1-1; D perhaps matches TRBD1 (6 bases). The CDR3 loop spans 18 amino acids. Looked up from germline, CDR1 is MGHRA and CDR2 is YSYEKL. Trimming took 4 bases from V and 4 from J, leaving 25 bases between them. The CDR3 reads CASSLTPFDTGLPTEAFF. The CDR3 nucleotides are TGCGCCAGCAGCCTTACCCCCTTCGACACAGGGCTCCCCACTGAAGCTTTCTTT.

This chain uses TRBV6-5 with TRBJ2-5; 7 positions match TRBD1. The J segment lost 4 bases and the V segment lost 7 bases, leaving 3 bases of the junction unmatched. Germline lookup yields CDR1 MNHEY and CDR2 SVGAGI. The CDR3 spans 12 residues. DNA for the CDR3: TGTGCCAGCAACCACAGGGGAGAGACCCAGTACTTC. Its protein product is CASNHRGETQYF.

The V and J genes are TRBV11-2 and TRBJ2-5; D may correspond to TRBD1 or TRBD2 (5 bases each). Germline values: CDR1 SGHAT, CDR2 FQNNGV. The ends were cut back, 2 bases at V and 7 bases at J, with 14 bases in the middle. CDR3 length: 14 amino acids. DNA of the CDR3: TGTGCCAGCAGCTTAAGCCGGGACCGGGGGACCCAGTACTTC. Protein product: CASSLSRDRGTQYF.

CDR3 sequence reads: CASSSGTAYTEAFF. In nucleotides, the CDR3 is TGTGCCAGTAGTTCCGGGACGGCTTACACTGAAGCTTTCTTT. The rearrangement uses TRBV19 and TRBJ1-1; D may be TRBD1 (5 bases). The V gene's germline CDR1 is LNHDA and CDR2 SQIVND (reference sequence). Trimming removed 5 bases from V and 3 bases from J, with 13 bases in between. This CDR3 region has 14 residues.

The V and J genes are TRBV6-1 and TRBJ2-3, with D hard to call. Trimming removed 3 bases at V and 6 bases at J, with 10 bases between. This CDR3 spans 13 amino acids. Per germline, CDR1 MNHNS and CDR2 SASEGT. CDR3 in DNA: TGTGCCAGCAGTGACCTCTTTGCGGATACGCAGTATTTT. The encoded protein is CASSDLFADTQYF.

This clone was seen only a few times. The chain is built from TRBV14 and TRBJ2-7; D unresolved. This CDR3 is built from 12 residues. V shed 4 bases and J shed 2 bases, with 6 bases lying between them. Per the germline V gene, CDR1 is SGHDN and CDR2 is FVKESK. The CDR3 sequence is CASSRQPYEQYF. Here the CDR3 DNA reads TGTGCCAGCAGCCGACAACCCTACGAGCAGTACTTC.

V gene TRBV2 combines with J gene TRBJ2-7; 10 nucleotides agree with TRBD2. The CDR3 totals 14 residues. The V segment lost 6 bases and the J segment 0 bases; nucleotides outside the gene matches: 2. Germline values: CDR1 SNHLY, CDR2 FYNNEI. The CDR3 nucleotides read TGTGCCAGCAGGGGACTAGCGAGCTCCTACGAGCAGTACTTC. It is translated as CASRGLASSYEQYF.